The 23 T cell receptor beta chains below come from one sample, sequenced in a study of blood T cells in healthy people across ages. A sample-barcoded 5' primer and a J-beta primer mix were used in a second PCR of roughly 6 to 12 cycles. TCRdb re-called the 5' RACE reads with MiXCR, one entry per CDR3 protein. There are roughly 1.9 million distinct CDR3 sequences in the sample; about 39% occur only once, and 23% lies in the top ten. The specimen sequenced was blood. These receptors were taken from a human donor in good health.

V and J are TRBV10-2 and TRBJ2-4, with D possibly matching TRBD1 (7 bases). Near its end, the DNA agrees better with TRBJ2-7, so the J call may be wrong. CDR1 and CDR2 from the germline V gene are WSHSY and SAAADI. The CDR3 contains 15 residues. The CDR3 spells CASSLQQGPGDEQYF. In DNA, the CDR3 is TGCGCCAGCAGTTTACAACAGGGGCCGGGGGACGAGCAGTACTTC.

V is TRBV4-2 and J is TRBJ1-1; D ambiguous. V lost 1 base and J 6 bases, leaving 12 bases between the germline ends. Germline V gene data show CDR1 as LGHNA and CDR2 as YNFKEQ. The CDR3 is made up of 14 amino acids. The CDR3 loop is CASSQGGGYAEAFF. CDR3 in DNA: TGTGCCAGCAGCCAAGGAGGAGGGTACGCTGAAGCTTTCTTT.

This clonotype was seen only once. The CDR3 spells CASSLTTSGTDTQYF. For the CDR3, the DNA is TGTGCCAGCAGCCTCACAACGTCCGGCACAGATACGCAGTATTTT. The rearrangement joins TRBV5-6 to TRBJ2-3, with D unclear. The CDR3 extends over 15 amino acids. Germline V gene lookup returns CDR1 SGHDT and CDR2 YYEEEE. The V gene lost 4 bases and the J gene lost 1 base, with 13 bases spanning the gap.

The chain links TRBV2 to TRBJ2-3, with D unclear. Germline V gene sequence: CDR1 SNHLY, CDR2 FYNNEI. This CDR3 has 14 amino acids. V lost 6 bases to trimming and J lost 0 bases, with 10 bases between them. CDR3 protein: CASRDDSSTDTQYF. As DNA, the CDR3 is TGTGCCAGCAGAGACGACTCTAGCACAGATACGCAGTATTTT.

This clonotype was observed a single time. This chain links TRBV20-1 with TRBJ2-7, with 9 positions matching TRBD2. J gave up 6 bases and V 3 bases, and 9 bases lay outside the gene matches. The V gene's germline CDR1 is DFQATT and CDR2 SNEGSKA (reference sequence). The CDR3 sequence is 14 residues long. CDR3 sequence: CSARRSGGLSEQYF. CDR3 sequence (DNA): TGCAGTGCTAGGAGGAGCGGGGGGCTCTCCGAGCAGTACTTC.

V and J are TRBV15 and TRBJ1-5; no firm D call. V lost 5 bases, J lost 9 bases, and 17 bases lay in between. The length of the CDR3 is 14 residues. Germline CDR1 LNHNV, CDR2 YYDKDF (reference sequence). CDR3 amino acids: CATSGRIMDGPQHF. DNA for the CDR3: TGTGCCACCAGCGGCAGAATAATGGATGGGCCCCAGCATTTT.

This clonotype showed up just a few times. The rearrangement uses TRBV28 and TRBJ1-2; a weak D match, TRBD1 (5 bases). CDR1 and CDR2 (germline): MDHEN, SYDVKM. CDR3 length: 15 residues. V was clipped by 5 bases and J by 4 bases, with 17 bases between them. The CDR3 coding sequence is TGTGCCAGCAGTCGAATTTATGACAGCCCCTATGGCTACACCTTC. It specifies CASSRIYDSPYGYTF.

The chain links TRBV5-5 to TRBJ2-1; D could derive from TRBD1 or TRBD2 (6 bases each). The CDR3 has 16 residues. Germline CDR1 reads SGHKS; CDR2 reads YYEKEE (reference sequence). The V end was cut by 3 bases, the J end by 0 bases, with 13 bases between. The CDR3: CASSWGAGSSYNEQFF. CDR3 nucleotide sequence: TGTGCCAGCAGCTGGGGGGCGGGAAGCTCCTACAATGAGCAGTTCTTC.

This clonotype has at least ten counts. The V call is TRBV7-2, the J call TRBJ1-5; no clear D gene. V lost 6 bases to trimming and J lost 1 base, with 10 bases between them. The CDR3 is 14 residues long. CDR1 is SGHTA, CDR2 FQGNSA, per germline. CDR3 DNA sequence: TGTGCCAGCAGTTCTCTGTCGAGCAATCAGCCCCAGCATTTT. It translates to CASSSLSSNQPQHF.

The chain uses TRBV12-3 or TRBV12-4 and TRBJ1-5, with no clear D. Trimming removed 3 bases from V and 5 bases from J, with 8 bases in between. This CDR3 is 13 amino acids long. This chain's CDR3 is CASSFTRYQPQHF. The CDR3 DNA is TGTGCCAGCAGTTTTACAAGGTATCAGCCCCAGCATTTT.

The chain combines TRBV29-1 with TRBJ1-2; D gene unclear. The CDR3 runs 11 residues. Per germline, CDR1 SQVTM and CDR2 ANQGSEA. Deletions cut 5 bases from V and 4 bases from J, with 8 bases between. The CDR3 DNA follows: TGCAGCGTTTTGCTAGGCTATGGCTACACCTTC. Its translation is CSVLLGYGYTF.

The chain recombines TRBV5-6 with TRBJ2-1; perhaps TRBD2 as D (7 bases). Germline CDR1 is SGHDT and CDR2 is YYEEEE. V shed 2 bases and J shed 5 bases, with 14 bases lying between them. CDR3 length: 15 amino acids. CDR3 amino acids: CASSFLGGPDNEQFF. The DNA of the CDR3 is TGTGCCAGCAGCTTCCTGGGGGGGCCTGACAATGAGCAGTTCTTC.

CDR3 protein: CASSVGGSFNEQYF. The CDR3 DNA reads as TGTGCCAGCAGCGTAGGAGGTTCTTTTAACGAGCAGTACTTC. The chain combines TRBV9 with TRBJ2-7; D gene ambiguous. Germline-derived CDR1 and CDR2 are SGDLS and YYNGEE. The V gene lost 0 bases and the J gene lost 5 bases, with 12 bases spanning the gap. CDR3 length: 14 residues.

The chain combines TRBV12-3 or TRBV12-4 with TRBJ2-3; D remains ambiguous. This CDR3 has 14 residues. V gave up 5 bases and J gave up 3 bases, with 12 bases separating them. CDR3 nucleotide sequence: TGTGCCAGCAGTAGACCACCAGTTACAGATACGCAGTATTTT. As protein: CASSRPPVTDTQYF.

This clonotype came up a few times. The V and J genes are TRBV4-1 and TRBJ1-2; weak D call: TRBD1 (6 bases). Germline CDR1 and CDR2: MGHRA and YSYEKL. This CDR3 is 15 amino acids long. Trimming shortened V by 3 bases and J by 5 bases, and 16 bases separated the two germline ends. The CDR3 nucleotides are TGCGCCAGCAGCCAGGGACCTCAGGGGCGGTATGGCTACACCTTC. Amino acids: CASSQGPQGRYGYTF.

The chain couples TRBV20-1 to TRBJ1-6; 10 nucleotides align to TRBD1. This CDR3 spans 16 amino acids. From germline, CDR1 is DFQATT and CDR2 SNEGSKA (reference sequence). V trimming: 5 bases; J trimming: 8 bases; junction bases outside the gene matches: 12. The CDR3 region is CSAPYRGTGDDSPLHF. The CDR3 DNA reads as TGCAGTGCTCCATACCGCGGGACAGGGGATGATTCACCCCTCCACTTT.

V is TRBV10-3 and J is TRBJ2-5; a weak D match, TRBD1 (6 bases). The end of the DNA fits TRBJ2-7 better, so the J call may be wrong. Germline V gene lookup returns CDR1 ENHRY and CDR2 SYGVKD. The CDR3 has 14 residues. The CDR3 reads CATRQDSHIYEQYF. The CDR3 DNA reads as TGTGCCACCAGGCAGGACAGTCACATATACGAGCAGTACTTC.

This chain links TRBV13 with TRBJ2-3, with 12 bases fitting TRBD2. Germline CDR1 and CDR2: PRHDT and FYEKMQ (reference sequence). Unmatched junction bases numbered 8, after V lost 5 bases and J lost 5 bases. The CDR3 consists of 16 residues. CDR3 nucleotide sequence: TGTGCCAGCAGCCCCGCCGGACTAGCGGGGATAGATACGCAGTATTTT. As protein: CASSPAGLAGIDTQYF.

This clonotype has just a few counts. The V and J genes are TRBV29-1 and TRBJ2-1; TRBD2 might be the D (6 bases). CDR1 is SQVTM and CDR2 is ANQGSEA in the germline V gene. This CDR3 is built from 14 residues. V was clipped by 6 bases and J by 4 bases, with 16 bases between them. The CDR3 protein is CSVTVGRWYNEQFF. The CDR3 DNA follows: TGCAGCGTCACCGTCGGGAGATGGTACAATGAGCAGTTCTTC.

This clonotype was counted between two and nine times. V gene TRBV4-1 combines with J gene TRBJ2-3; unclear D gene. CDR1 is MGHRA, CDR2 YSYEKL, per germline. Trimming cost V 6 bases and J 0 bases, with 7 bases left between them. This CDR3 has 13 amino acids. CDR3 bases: TGCGCCAGCAGATTATCGAGCACAGATACGCAGTATTTT. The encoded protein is CASRLSSTDTQYF.

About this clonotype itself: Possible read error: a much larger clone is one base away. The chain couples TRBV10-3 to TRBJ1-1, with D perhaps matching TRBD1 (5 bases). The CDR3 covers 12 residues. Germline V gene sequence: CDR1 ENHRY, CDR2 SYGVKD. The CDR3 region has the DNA TGTGTCATCAGTGGGGGTGGCACTGAAGCTTTCTTT. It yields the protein CVISGGGTEAFF.

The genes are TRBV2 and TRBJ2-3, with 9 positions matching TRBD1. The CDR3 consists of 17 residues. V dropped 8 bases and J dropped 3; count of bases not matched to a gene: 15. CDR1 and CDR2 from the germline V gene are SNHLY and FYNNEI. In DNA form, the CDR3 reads TGTGCCAGCGGGAGGTGGCGGACAGGGGTTGTAACAGATACGCAGTATTTT. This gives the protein CASGRWRTGVVTDTQYF.

CDR3: CASSSGGAQNEQYF. The CDR3 DNA is TGTGCCAGCAGTAGCGGGGGGGCCCAAAATGAGCAGTACTTC. The chain links TRBV7-2 to TRBJ2-4; 11 bases agree with TRBD2. Germline V gives CDR1 SGHTA, CDR2 FQGNSA. This CDR3 comprises 14 residues. The J segment lost 13 bases and the V segment lost 6 bases, leaving 11 bases of the junction unmatched. Filled out from reference TRBV7-2 and TRBJ2-4, the complete variable domain reads GAGVSQSPSNKVTEKGKDVELRCDPISGHTALYWYRQSLGQGLEFLIYFQGNSAPDKSGLPSDRFSAERTGGSVSTLTIQRTQQEDSAVYLCASSSGGAQNEQYFGAGTRLSVL.